The 32 T cell receptor beta chains below come from one sample, sequenced in a study of identical twins. MiXCR, applied by TCRdb to the 5' RACE reads, yields one record per CDR3 protein. In the table there are fewer than 500,000 distinct CDR3 sequences, less than 25% of which are singletons. In addition, the sample was reused for a study of T cells expressing NK-cell markers.

The sequenced material came from CD4+ T cells sorted from blood. The receptors were sampled from a woman aged 18-35 years in good health.

This clonotype has a single count. This chain links TRBV11-3 with TRBJ2-3, with D maybe TRBD2 (6 bases). CDR1 and CDR2 (germline): SGHNT, YENEEA. V lost 3 bases, J lost 6 bases, and 19 bases lay in between. There are 16 residues in the CDR3. CDR3 nucleotides: TGTGCCAGCAGCTTGCAATCCGGACTACTCGCTGATACGCAGTATTTT. Residues: CASSLQSGLLADTQYF.

The chain carries TRBV6-1 and TRBJ2-3, with a tentative D call TRBD2 (5 bases). V was shortened by 4 bases and J by 0 bases, with 11 bases between the two germline ends. This CDR3 has 15 amino acids. Germline V gene lookup returns CDR1 MNHNS and CDR2 SASEGT. The CDR3 nucleotides are TGTGCCAGCAGTGGGGAGCCTCTAAGCACAGATACGCAGTATTTT. It encodes CASSGEPLSTDTQYF.

This clonotype was found many times. The V and J genes are TRBV25-1 and TRBJ1-1; weak D call: TRBD1 (5 bases). Germline loops: CDR1 MGHDK, CDR2 SYGVNS. Deletions cut 4 bases from V and 6 bases from J, with 21 bases between. CDR3 length equals 16 residues. CDR3 sequence: CASSGRDGNVIAEAFF. CDR3 nucleotides: TGTGCCAGCAGTGGGAGGGACGGGAATGTCATAGCTGAAGCTTTCTTT.

This clonotype appeared a few times. The rearrangement links TRBV5-1 to TRBJ2-5; 7 positions agree with TRBD1. V shed 0 bases and J 1 base; nucleotides not matched to a gene: 3. The germline V gene has CDR1 SGHRS and CDR2 YFSETQ. The CDR3 has 15 residues. The CDR3 protein is CASSLDRGVQETQYF. In nucleotides, the CDR3 is TGCGCCAGCAGCTTGGACAGGGGAGTCCAAGAGACCCAGTACTTC.

The genes are TRBV7-9 and TRBJ2-1, with D possibly being TRBD2 (5 bases). The germline V and J ends were trimmed by 6 bases and 6 bases, with 21 bases remaining between them. The CDR3 runs 16 residues. CDR1 is SEHNR and CDR2 is FQNEAQ in the germline V gene (reference sequence). In DNA form, the CDR3 reads TGTGCCAGCAGAAACCCGCGGAGGACGTTTATCAATGAGCAGTTCTTC. Translating it yields CASRNPRRTFINEQFF. Supplemented by reference TRBV7-9 and TRBJ2-1, the full variable domain reads DTGVSQNPRHKITKRGQNVTFRCDPISEHNRLYWYRQTLGQGPEFLTYFQNEAQLEKSRLLSDRFSAERPKGSFSTLEIQRTEQGDSAMYLCASRNPRRTFINEQFFGPGTRLTVL.

This chain connects TRBV7-9 to TRBJ2-7, with D unresolved. CDR3 length: 13 amino acids. Trimming pared 2 bases from V and 4 bases from J, leaving 9 bases between. CDR1 and CDR2 from the germline V gene are SEHNR and FQNEAQ (reference sequence). Here the CDR3 reads CASSLYARYEQYF. CDR3 nucleotide sequence: TGTGCCAGCAGCTTATATGCTCGGTACGAGCAGTACTTC.

About this clonotype itself: One end of the junction does not line up with germline, which may come from a read error. The chain couples TRBV5-1 to TRBJ2-3; the D gene is possibly TRBD2 (5 bases). The CDR3 length is 16 residues. The V gene's germline CDR1 is SGHRS and CDR2 YFSETQ. CDR3 in DNA: TGCGCCAGCAGGTTGGAGGTCAGATTAAGCACAGATACGCAGTATTTT. Its protein product is CASRLEVRLSTDTQYF. Looking up the rest from reference TRBV5-1 and TRBJ2-3 gives the full variable domain: KAGVTQTPRYLIKTRGQQVTLSCSPISGHRSVSWYQQTPGQGLQFLFEYFSETQRNKGNFPGRFSGRQFSNSRSEMNVSTLELGDSALYLCASRLEVRLSTDTQYFGPGTRLTVL.

Ten or more counts support this clonotype. The V gene is TRBV6-6, the J gene TRBJ2-1; D is uncertain. The CDR3 consists of 11 residues. The V end lost 4 bases, the J end lost 7 bases, and 5 bases lay between the germline ends. Germline assignment: CDR1 MNHNY and CDR2 SVGAGI (reference sequence). The CDR3 coding sequence is TGTGCCAGCAGTTCAAGGAATGAGCAGTTCTTC. It codes for CASSSRNEQFF.

The V call is TRBV20-1, the J call TRBJ2-1; D might be TRBD1 or TRBD2, each matching 5 bases. This CDR3 spans 14 amino acids. Germline lookup yields CDR1 DFQATT and CDR2 SNEGSKA (reference sequence). Trimming removed 5 bases at V and 5 bases at J, with 16 bases between. The CDR3 DNA is TGCAGTGCTGAGAGGGGTGCCCAAAACAATGAGCAGTTCTTC. This encodes CSAERGAQNNEQFF.

This clonotype has a single count. The rearrangement links TRBV12-3 or TRBV12-4 to TRBJ1-3, with unresolved D. The germline V and J ends were trimmed by 5 bases and 6 bases, with 14 bases remaining between them. The CDR3 runs to 14 residues. CDR3 residues: CASSPEMRENTIYF. The CDR3 nucleotides are TGTGCCAGCAGTCCCGAAATGAGGGAAAACACCATATATTTT.

The sample holds a few counts of this clonotype. This chain uses TRBV6-1 with TRBJ1-2, with D unclear. Trimming shortened V by 6 bases and J by 3 bases, and 8 bases separated the two germline ends. CDR1 and CDR2 (germline): MNHNS, SASEGT. This CDR3 has 12 amino acids. The CDR3 DNA reads TGTGCCAGCAGGTTGACGGACTATGGCTACACCTTC. The encoded protein is CASRLTDYGYTF.

The rearrangement joins TRBV7-9 to TRBJ2-7; TRBD1 agrees at 7 bases. Per germline, CDR1 SEHNR and CDR2 FQNEAQ (reference sequence). V shed 6 bases, J shed 7 bases, and the junction held 6 bases outside the gene matches. This CDR3 is 12 amino acids long. The CDR3 DNA reads TGTGCCAGCAGTCGGGACAGCCCGGAGCAGTACTTC. Translation gives CASSRDSPEQYF.

This clonotype was picked up a small number of times. The J gene is TRBJ2-7, the V gene TRBV6-5; D not resolved. V was pared by 0 bases and J by 3 bases, with 9 bases between. This CDR3 spans 14 amino acids. Germline values: CDR1 MNHEY, CDR2 SVGAGI. The CDR3 DNA reads TGTGCCAGCAGTTACTCCGGTCAGGTCTACGAGCAGTACTTC. Protein product: CASSYSGQVYEQYF.

This clonotype appeared a few times. The chain joins TRBV6-2 or TRBV6-3 to TRBJ2-1; TRBD2 agrees at 10 bases. V shed 9 bases and J 2 bases; nucleotides not matched to a gene: 4. The CDR3 contains 14 residues. Germline V lookup: CDR1 MNHEY, CDR2 SVGEGT. CDR3 loop: CASTSGGAYNEQFF. The CDR3 DNA reads TGTGCCAGTACAAGCGGGGGGGCCTACAATGAGCAGTTCTTC.

The rearrangement links TRBV9 to TRBJ2-5; D call uncertain. The CDR3 covers 14 residues. Per germline, CDR1 SGDLS and CDR2 YYNGEE. V was trimmed by 0 bases and J by 5 bases, leaving 11 bases between them. Written as DNA, the CDR3 is TGTGCCAGCAGCGTAGGCGCCTACGAGGAGACCCAGTACTTC. Its protein is CASSVGAYEETQYF. Variable domain in full (rest from reference TRBV9 and TRBJ2-5): DSGVTQTPKHLITATGQRVTLRCSPRSGDLSVYWYQQSLDQGLQFLIQYYNGEERAKGNILERFSAQQFPDLHSELNLSSLELGDSALYFCASSVGAYEETQYFGPGTRLLVL.

The rearrangement uses TRBV20-1 and TRBJ2-5, with a tentative D call TRBD1 (6 bases). Germline CDR1 DFQATT, CDR2 SNEGSKA (reference sequence). This CDR3 comprises 13 residues. Trimming took off 5 bases at V and 5 bases at J, with 15 bases between the two ends. The CDR3 region has the DNA TGCAGTGCTTGGGCCAGCAGGGGTGAGACCCAGTACTTC. This gives the protein CSAWASRGETQYF.

The rearrangement uses TRBV27 and TRBJ2-5, with 7 bases fitting TRBD2. V trimming: 7 bases; J trimming: 1 base; junction bases outside the gene matches: 15. The CDR3 covers 17 residues. In germline, CDR1 is MNHEY, CDR2 SMNVEV (reference sequence). The CDR3 bases are TGTGCCAGCACTCCCTGGTGGGACTACTCACGCCAAGAGACCCAGTACTTC. Protein product: CASTPWWDYSRQETQYF.

This chain joins TRBV2 and TRBJ2-7; D is possibly TRBD2 (5 bases). V was pared by 4 bases and J by 6 bases, with 16 bases between. Germline V gene lookup returns CDR1 SNHLY and CDR2 FYNNEI. This CDR3 is 14 amino acids long. The CDR3 region has the DNA TGTGCCAGCAGTGCCCAGGACTGGTCGGGCGAGCAGTACTTC. Translating gives CASSAQDWSGEQYF.

This clonotype has just a few counts. The V call is TRBV15, the J call TRBJ2-7; 14 bases are a match to TRBD2. CDR1 is LNHNV, CDR2 YYDKDF, per germline (reference sequence). The V segment lost 7 bases and the J segment 7 bases; nucleotides outside the gene matches: 6. The CDR3 is 14 amino acids. The CDR3 DNA sequence: TGTGCCACCAAAAGGACTAGCGGGAGGTTTGAGCAGTACTTC. Its translation is CATKRTSGRFEQYF. The full variable domain, completed using reference TRBV15 and TRBJ2-7, is DAMVIQNPRYQVTQFGKPVTLSCSQTLNHNVMYWYQQKSSQAPKLLFHYYDKDFNNEADTPDNFQSRRPNTSFCFLDIRSPGLGDTAMYLCATKRTSGRFEQYFGPGTRLTVT.

The chain combines TRBV6-5 with TRBJ2-1, with TRBD1 matching 9 bases. The junction had 2 bases not matched to a gene; V was cut back by 4 bases and J by 4 bases. This CDR3 comprises 14 residues. The germline CDR1 and CDR2 sequences are MNHEY and SVGAGI. The CDR3 DNA reads as TGTGCCAGCAGTTGGGACAGGGCTTACAATGAGCAGTTCTTC. Protein sequence: CASSWDRAYNEQFF.

This chain links TRBV4-2 with TRBJ2-1; D unclear. The V gene lost 6 bases and the J gene lost 2 bases, with 17 bases spanning the gap. CDR3 length: 16 amino acids. Germline-derived CDR1 and CDR2 are LGHNA and YNFKEQ. Written as DNA, the CDR3 is TGTGCCAGCAGACTAATATTAGGGTGGGCCTACAATGAGCAGTTCTTC. This encodes CASRLILGWAYNEQFF.

This clonotype has ten or more counts. The V and J genes are TRBV12-3 or TRBV12-4 and TRBJ1-5; D is ambiguous. The CDR3 contains 13 residues. The germline V and J ends were trimmed by 3 bases and 3 bases, with 6 bases remaining between them. CDR3 sequence reads: CASSLVINQPQHF. The CDR3 DNA follows: TGTGCCAGCAGTTTGGTAATCAATCAGCCCCAGCATTTT.

The chain links TRBV11-1 to TRBJ2-3; maybe TRBD1 (7 bases). From germline, CDR1 is SGHAT and CDR2 FQDESV (reference sequence). This CDR3 is 18 amino acids long. V was trimmed by 4 bases and J by 6 bases, leaving 26 bases between them. DNA for the CDR3: TGTGCCAGCAGCTCCGACCGACCCCAAACAGGGGACTTTGATACGCAGTATTTT. The encoded protein is CASSSDRPQTGDFDTQYF.

This rearrangement joins TRBV3-1 to TRBJ2-3, with D perhaps assigned TRBD1 or TRBD2 (5 bases each). The germline V and J ends were trimmed by 4 bases and 5 bases, with 13 bases remaining between them. The CDR3 has 14 amino acids. Germline lookup yields CDR1 LGHDT and CDR2 YNNKEL (reference sequence). CDR3 DNA sequence: TGTGCCAGCAGCCGGGACGGTGGATTAGATACGCAGTATTTT. It specifies CASSRDGGLDTQYF.

V gene TRBV6-5 combines with J gene TRBJ2-7, with 7 bases matching TRBD1. The CDR3 contains 16 residues. Germline loops: CDR1 MNHEY, CDR2 SVGAGI. V was clipped by 6 bases and J by 2 bases; unmatched bases: 13. The CDR3 loop is CASSYRGASSPYEQYF. CDR3 DNA sequence: TGTGCCAGCAGCTACAGGGGAGCAAGTTCCCCCTACGAGCAGTACTTC.

V and J are TRBV7-9 and TRBJ2-7, with D possibly being TRBD1 (6 bases). The CDR3 runs to 13 residues. The V end lost 5 bases, the J end lost 5 bases, and 13 bases lay between the germline ends. Germline CDR1 SEHNR, CDR2 FQNEAQ (reference sequence). CDR3: CASSTPGVNEQYF. Written as DNA, the CDR3 is TGTGCCAGCAGCACCCCAGGGGTCAACGAGCAGTACTTC. The full variable domain, completed using reference TRBV7-9 and TRBJ2-7, is DTGVSQNPRHKITKRGQNVTFRCDPISEHNRLYWYRQTLGQGPEFLTYFQNEAQLEKSRLLSDRFSAERPKGSFSTLEIQRTEQGDSAMYLCASSTPGVNEQYFGPGTRLTVT.

This clonotype showed up just a few times. The genes are TRBV2 and TRBJ2-7; the D call may be TRBD1 or TRBD2 (5 bases each). This CDR3 has 15 residues. V lost 3 bases and J 3 bases, leaving 15 bases between the germline ends. The germline V gene has CDR1 SNHLY and CDR2 FYNNEI. CDR3 nucleotides: TGTGCCAGCAGTGATCGGCAGGGAGCGCACTACGAGCAGTACTTC. Protein: CASSDRQGAHYEQYF. The complete variable domain, with remaining parts taken from reference TRBV2 and TRBJ2-7, reads EPEVTQTPSHQVTQMGQEVILRCVPISNHLYFYWYRQILGQKVEFLVSFYNNEISEKSEIFDDQFSVERPDGSNFTLKIRSTKLEDSAMYFCASSDRQGAHYEQYFGPGTRLTVT.

The chain combines TRBV5-1 with TRBJ2-3, with D possibly being TRBD1 or TRBD2 (5 bases each). Germline loops: CDR1 SGHRS, CDR2 YFSETQ. V gave up 4 bases and J gave up 2 bases, with 20 bases separating them. The length of the CDR3 is 17 residues. CDR3 sequence (DNA): TGCGCCAGCAGCCGAGGGGTATTAACGTTCCACACAGATACGCAGTATTTT. This encodes CASSRGVLTFHTDTQYF.

The J gene is TRBJ2-2, the V gene TRBV6-5, with a weak D call TRBD2 (6 bases). The germline V gene encodes CDR1 MNHEY and CDR2 SVGAGI. Trimming removed 2 bases from V and 5 bases from J, with 15 bases in between. The CDR3 has 16 residues. CDR3 sequence (DNA): TGTGCCAGCAGTTACGTCCAGCCGGCGGGGACCGGGGAGCTGTTTTTT. It translates to CASSYVQPAGTGELFF.

A single count supports this clonotype. The V call is TRBV7-9, the J call TRBJ2-1; the D is unclear. V was clipped by 3 bases and J by 9 bases, with 15 bases between them. CDR3 length: 14 amino acids. The V gene's germline CDR1 is SEHNR and CDR2 FQNEAQ (reference sequence). The CDR3 is CASSFQSSSIEQFF. CDR3 coding DNA: TGTGCCAGCAGCTTCCAGTCTTCTTCAATTGAGCAGTTCTTC.

V gene TRBV25-1 combines with J gene TRBJ2-1, with TRBD2 as a possible D gene (5 bases). Between the trimmed V and J ends, which lost 2 bases and 6 bases, there was a span of 14 bases. From germline, CDR1 is MGHDK and CDR2 SYGVNS. This CDR3 is built from 15 residues. In DNA, the CDR3 is TGTGCCAGCAGTGAAAGAGGGCTCCCGACCAATGAGCAGTTCTTC. As protein: CASSERGLPTNEQFF. Filled out from reference TRBV25-1 and TRBJ2-1, the complete variable domain reads EADIYQTPRYLVIGTGKKITLECSQTMGHDKMYWYQQDPGMELHLIHYSYGVNSTEKGDLSSESTVSRIRTEHFPLTLESARPSHTSQYLCASSERGLPTNEQFFGPGTRLTVL.

J is TRBJ2-2 and V is TRBV29-1; 7 bases are shared with TRBD2. V lost 0 bases to trimming and J lost 1 base; unmatched junction nucleotides: 5. Looked up from germline, CDR1 is SQVTM and CDR2 is ANQGSEA. The CDR3 length is 16 residues. The DNA of the CDR3 is TGCAGCGTTGAAGATCACGGCGGGGGGAACACCGGGGAGCTGTTTTTT. Amino acids: CSVEDHGGGNTGELFF.